These T cell receptor beta chains were read from a single sample in a study of T cell responses to AZD1222 COVID-19 vaccine. Data came from immunoSEQ multiplex PCR; TCRdb stores just in-frame clones and leaves some out. The sample holds 98,000 or so clones; 70% to 85% are singletons and the top ten take 12% to 15%. This sample comprised peripheral blood, obtained 28 days after the second AZD1222 dose. The receptors here all came from an adult who received the AZD1222 COVID-19 vaccine. CDR3s include the opening cysteine and the closing phenylalanine or tryptophan. The D gene is left open where the match is weak.

V gene	J gene	D gene	CDR3 protein	CDR3 DNA
TRBV5-6	TRBJ2-7	NA	CASSLQLKAYEQYF	TGTGCCAGCAGCCTGCAACTAAAGGCCTACGAGCAGTACTTC
TRBV9	TRBJ2-1	NA	CASSAVGPYNEQFF	TGTGCCAGCAGCGCGGTGGGGCCTTACAATGAGCAGTTCTTC
TRBV11-2	TRBJ1-5	TRBD1	CASSLVGGDRTQPQHF	TGTGCCAGCAGCTTAGTAGGGGGGGACAGAACCCAGCCCCAGCATTTT
TRBV6-5	TRBJ2-3	TRBD1	CASRFDRGLTDTQYF	TGTGCCAGCAGATTCGACAGGGGACTCACAGATACGCAGTATTTT
TRBV6-1	TRBJ1-6	NA	CASSEAGDNSPLHF	TGTGCCAGCAGTGAAGCAGGGGATAATTCACCCCTCCACTTT
TRBV4-2	TRBJ2-7	NA	CASSQEALPREQYF	TGTGCCAGCAGCCAAGAAGCACTGCCTAGGGAGCAGTACTTC
TRBV7-9	TRBJ1-3	NA	CASSFPGITGNTIYF	TGTGCCAGCAGCTTCCCGGGGATCACTGGAAACACCATATATTTT
TRBV20-1	TRBJ2-5	TRBD1	CSASGQGVETQYF	TGCAGTGCTAGTGGACAGGGGGTGGAGACCCAGTACTTC
TRBV5-1	TRBJ2-1	NA	CASSLGGNEQFF	TGCGCCAGCAGCTTGGGGGGCAATGAGCAGTTCTTC
TRBV3-1/TRBV3-2	TRBJ2-3	TRBD2	CASSPGLPTDTQYF	TGTGCCAGCAGCCCGGGACTACCCACAGATACGCAGTATTTT
TRBV5-5	TRBJ1-3	NA	CASSFWGSSGNTIYF	TGTGCCAGCAGCTTTTGGGGCTCGTCTGGAAACACCATATATTTT
TRBV7-2	TRBJ2-3	NA	CASSLVRGTDTQYF	TGTGCCAGCAGCTTAGTCAGAGGCACAGATACGCAGTATTTT